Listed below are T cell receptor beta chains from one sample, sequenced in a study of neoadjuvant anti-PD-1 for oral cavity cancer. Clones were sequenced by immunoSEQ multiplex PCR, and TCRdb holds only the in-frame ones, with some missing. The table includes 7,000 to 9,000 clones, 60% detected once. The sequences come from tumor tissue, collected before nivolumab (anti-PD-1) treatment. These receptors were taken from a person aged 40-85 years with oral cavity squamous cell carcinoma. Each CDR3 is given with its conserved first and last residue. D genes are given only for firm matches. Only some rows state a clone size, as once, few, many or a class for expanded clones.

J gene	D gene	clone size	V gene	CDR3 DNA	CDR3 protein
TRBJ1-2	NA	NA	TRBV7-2	TGTGCCAGCAGCAACAGGGAGGGAAACTATGGCTACACCTTC	CASSNREGNYGYTF
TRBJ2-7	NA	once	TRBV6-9	TGTGCCAGCAGCCCTCCGGGACGATACGAGCAGTACTTC	CASSPPGRYEQYF
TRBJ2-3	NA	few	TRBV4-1	TGCGCCAGCAGCCAAGCCCCGGCCGCCAAACTTTCCTCCTCTACGCAGTATTTT	CASSQAPAAKLSSSTQYF
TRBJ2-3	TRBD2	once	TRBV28	TGTGCCAGCAGTCCAGGACTAGCGGGAGGGAGGGACACAGATACGCAGTATTTT	CASSPGLAGGRDTDTQYF
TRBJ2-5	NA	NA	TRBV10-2	TGCGCCAGCAGTGAGGACAGCCAAGAGACCCAGTACTTC	CASSEDSQETQYF
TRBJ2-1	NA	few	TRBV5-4	TGTGCCAGCAGCTTGGCAAGGGGTAATGAGCAGTTCTTC	CASSLARGNEQFF
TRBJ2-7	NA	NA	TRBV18	TGTGCCAGCTCACCACCCCAGCGTCCCTACGAGCAGTACTTC	CASSPPQRPYEQYF
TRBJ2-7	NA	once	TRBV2	TGTGCCAGCAGTGCCCCCAGGGGAGCCCAATACGAGCAGTACTTC	CASSAPRGAQYEQYF
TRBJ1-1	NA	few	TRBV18	TGTGCCAGCTCACCCAGGGAGATTACTGAAGCTTTCTTT	CASSPREITEAFF
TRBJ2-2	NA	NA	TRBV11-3	TGTGCCAGCAGCTTAGAGGGGGGACTCCCGACCGGGGAGCTGTTTTTT	CASSLEGGLPTGELFF
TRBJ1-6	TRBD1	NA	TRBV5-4	TGTGCCAGCAGCCAAGGGGGCCCAGGTACAACCTATAATTCACCCCTCCACTTT	CASSQGGPGTTYNSPLHF
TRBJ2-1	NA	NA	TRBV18	TGTGCCAGCTCACCCCTGGGCTCACACTCCTACAATGAGCAGTTCTTC	CASSPLGSHSYNEQFF
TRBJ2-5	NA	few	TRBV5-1	TGCGCCAGCAGCTTGGGAGGGAGAGTAGAGACCCAGTACTTC	CASSLGGRVETQYF
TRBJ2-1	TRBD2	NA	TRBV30	TGTGCCTGGAGTGAAGGGACTAGCGCCTACAATGAGCAGTTCTTC	CAWSEGTSAYNEQFF
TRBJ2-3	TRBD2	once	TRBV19	TGTGCCAGTAGTATAGGACTAGCGGGAGCTACAGATACGCAGTATTTT	CASSIGLAGATDTQYF
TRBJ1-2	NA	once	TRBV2	TGTGCCAGCAGTCCCCGTGGCAGCTACTATGGCTACACCTTC	CASSPRGSYYGYTF
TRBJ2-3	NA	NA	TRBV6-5	TGTGCCAGCAGAGAGGACAGAGATTACACAGATACGCAGTATTTT	CASREDRDYTDTQYF
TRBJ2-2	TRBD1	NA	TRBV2	TGTGCCAGCAGTGCAGGACAGGGAGATAACACCGGGGAGCTGTTTTTT	CASSAGQGDNTGELFF
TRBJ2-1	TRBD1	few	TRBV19	TGTGCCAGTAGTCCGACAGGGAGCTCCTACAATGAGCAGTTCTTC	CASSPTGSSYNEQFF
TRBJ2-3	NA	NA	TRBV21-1	TGTGCCAGCAGCAAACGGGACCCCTCTAACAGTAGCACAGATACGCAGTATTTT	CASSKRDPSNSSTDTQYF
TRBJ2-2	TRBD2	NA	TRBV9	TGTGCCAGCAGCCCTGGACTAGCGGGAGTAGTATCAAACACCGGGGAGCTGTTTTTT	CASSPGLAGVVSNTGELFF
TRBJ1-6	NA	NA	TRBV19	TGTGCCAGTAGTATGTTTGCGGGTCCAGGGAGAAATTCACCCCTCCACTTT	CASSMFAGPGRNSPLHF
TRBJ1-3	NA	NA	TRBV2	TGTGCCAGCACGCCCGGGGGGGGCGTTCGTCCCTCTGGAAACACCATATATTTT	CASTPGGGVRPSGNTIYF
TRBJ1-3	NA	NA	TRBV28	TGTGCCAGCAGTTTTAGGGGAAACACCATATATTTT	CASSFRGNTIYF
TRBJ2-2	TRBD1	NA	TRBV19	TGTGCCAGTAGCCGGACCCCCCCGGGACAGGGATACGGGGAGCTGTTTTTT	CASSRTPPGQGYGELFF
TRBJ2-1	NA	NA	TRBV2	TGTGCCAGCAGTGGGACGGGTTCCAGGAGCTATTACAATGAGCAGTTCTTC	CASSGTGSRSYYNEQFF
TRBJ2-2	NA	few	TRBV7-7	TGTGCCAGCAGCGCCGGCCGGGGGCAGGCCGGGGAGCTGTTTTTT	CASSAGRGQAGELFF
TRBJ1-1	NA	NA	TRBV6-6	TGTGCCAGCGAGGGACACTTGAACACTGAAGCTTTCTTT	CASEGHLNTEAFF
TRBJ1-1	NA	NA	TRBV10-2	TGCGCCAGCAGTGAGTCTGGGGGACGGCGGGGCGAGGCTGAAGCTTTCTTT	CASSESGGRRGEAEAFF
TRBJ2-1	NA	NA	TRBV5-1	TGCGCCAGCGGAAGAGACAGCTCCTACAATGAGCAGTTCTTC	CASGRDSSYNEQFF
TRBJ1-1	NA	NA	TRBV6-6	TGTGCCAGCAGCGATTCCGGAGGGATGAACACTGAAGCTTTCTTT	CASSDSGGMNTEAFF
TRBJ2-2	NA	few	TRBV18	TGTGCCAGCTCACCTAAAAACACCGGGGAGCTGTTTTTT	CASSPKNTGELFF
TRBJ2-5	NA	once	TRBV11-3	TGTGCCAGCAGCTTAGGGGGTCGGGAGACCCAGTACTTC	CASSLGGRETQYF
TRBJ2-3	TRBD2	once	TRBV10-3	TGTGCCATCAGTGAGGGGGAGGGCCTGGATACGCAGTATTTT	CAISEGEGLDTQYF
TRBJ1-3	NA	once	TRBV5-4	TGTGCCAGCAGCCGCTGGGGTCAATCTGGAAACACCATATATTTT	CASSRWGQSGNTIYF
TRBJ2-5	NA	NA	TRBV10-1	TGCGCCTCCTCAAAGGCATTCAAAGAGACCCAGTACTTC	CASSKAFKETQYF
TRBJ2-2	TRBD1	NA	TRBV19	TGTGCCAGTAGCGGAACAAGGACAGGGAAATCCGGGGAGCTGTTTTTT	CASSGTRTGKSGELFF
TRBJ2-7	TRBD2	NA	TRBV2	TGTGCCAGCTCCCGGGAGGGGTCCTACGAGCAGTACTTC	CASSREGSYEQYF
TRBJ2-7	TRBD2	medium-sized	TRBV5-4	TGTGCCAGCAGCTTGGGACTAGCGGGAGGCGAGCAGTACTTC	CASSLGLAGGEQYF
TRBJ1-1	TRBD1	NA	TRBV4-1	TGCGCCAGCAGGGACGGGACAGGTAACACTGAAGCTTTCTTT	CASRDGTGNTEAFF
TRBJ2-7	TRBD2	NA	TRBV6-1	TGTGCCAGCAGTGAATGGGGGGGGGTCTACGAGCAGTACTTC	CASSEWGGVYEQYF
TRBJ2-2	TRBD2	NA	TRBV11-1	TGTGCCAGCAGCTTAGCGATGATAGCGGGGACTTCGACCGGGGAGCTGTTTTTT	CASSLAMIAGTSTGELFF
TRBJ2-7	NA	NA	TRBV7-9	TGTGCCAGCAGCTTAGAGATCAGGGGCGCCGAGCAGTACTTC	CASSLEIRGAEQYF
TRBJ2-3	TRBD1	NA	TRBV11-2	TGTGCCAGCAGCCAGGGGGCGTCCCCCACAGATACGCAGTATTTT	CASSQGASPTDTQYF
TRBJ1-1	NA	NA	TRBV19	TGTGCCAGTAGTCCCCGGGGCCGGAATACTGAAGCTTTCTTT	CASSPRGRNTEAFF
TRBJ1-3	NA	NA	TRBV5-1	TGCGCCAGCAGCTCCACGGGACGCGGCGGAAACACCATATATTTT	CASSSTGRGGNTIYF
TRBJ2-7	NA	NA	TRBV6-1	TGTGCCAGCAGGGGGATTTTCTACGAGCAGTACTTC	CASRGIFYEQYF
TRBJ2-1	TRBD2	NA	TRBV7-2	TGTGCCAGCAGCTTATATACTCTAGCGGGGGGTTACAATGAGCAGTTCTTC	CASSLYTLAGGYNEQFF
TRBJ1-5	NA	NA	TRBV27	TGTGCCAGCAGAACGGCAGCAAACTCGAGGCAGCCCCAGCATTTT	CASRTAANSRQPQHF
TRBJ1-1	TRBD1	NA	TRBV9	TGTGCCAGCAGCGTAGCTACGGGACAGGGAATTCTGAACACTGAAGCTTTCTTT	CASSVATGQGILNTEAFF
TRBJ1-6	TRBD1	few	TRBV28	TGTGCCAGCAGTTTCCGACAGGGGAGCTCCTATAATTCACCCCTCCACTTT	CASSFRQGSSYNSPLHF
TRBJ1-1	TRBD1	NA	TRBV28	TGTGCCAGCGCCCGGGACAGGGTCACTGAAGCTTTCTTT	CASARDRVTEAFF
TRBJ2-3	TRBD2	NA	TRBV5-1	TGCGCCAGCGGTCTTGGACTAGCGGGAGGGCCTCCGTATTTT	CASGLGLAGGPPYF
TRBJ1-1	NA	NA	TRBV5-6	TGTGCCAGCAGCTATAGGGACAAGGGGAACACTGAAGCTTTCTTT	CASSYRDKGNTEAFF